This T cell receptor (beta chain) was observed in a study of T cells in Graves' hyperthyroidism and ophthalmopathy. At the level of the study: Peripheral blood was taken when the disease was first diagnosed, before any treatment began. General study findings and limits: The model forecast ophthalmopathy, anticipating it by a median about six months before onset.

In this sample, this clonotype turned up many times. What it binds is not known. The source material, RNA transcripts, was used to amplify TCR beta CDR3 regions. HTBI primers drove first-round RT-PCR of the TCR CDR3. TCRdb itself ran the multiplex PCR reads through MiXCR, one entry per CDR3 protein. The data contain 750,000 to 900,000 distinct CDR3 sequences, more than 30% of them singletons. The V gene's germline CDR1 is MNHEY and CDR2 SVGAGI. The CDR3 is 13 amino acids. Trimming stripped 6 bases from V and 7 bases from J, with 16 bases between. Patients having uncontrolled infection, another autoimmune disease, pregnancy or lactation were not included.

The TCR sequence derives from a man aged 18 to 30 with Graves' hyperthyroidism. This rearrangement joins TRBV6-5 to TRBJ2-7; D tentatively reads TRBD1 or TRBD2 (5 bases each). The sample comprised blood. The CDR3 is CASSLGQGREQYF. In nucleotides, the CDR3 is TGTGCCAGCAGCTTAGGGCAGGGACGAGAGCAGTACTTC.